This entry is about one TCR beta chain. The antigen is unknown. With 5 bases clipped from V and 3 bases from J, the junction kept 4 bases outside the gene matches. From germline, CDR1 is MNHEY and CDR2 SVGAGI. The CDR3 extends over 14 amino acids. This specimen comes from a study of blood T cells in healthy people across ages. Across the whole study: About one barcoded TCR beta cDNA was captured per two T cells.

Using a J-beta primer mix together with a sample-barcoded 5' primer, a second PCR was run for about 6 to 12 cycles. Each cDNA molecule was tagged by a template-switch adaptor that had 12 random nucleotides. TCRdb called the 5' RACE reads again in MiXCR, with one record for every CDR3 protein. The sample shows under 850,000 distinct CDR3 sequences, approximately 35% of them seen only once. Overall study findings and caveats: Across the age range, TCR beta diversity per million T cells fell in a roughly linear way.

The sequence was obtained from a young man in good health. What was sequenced was blood. The chain uses TRBV6-5 and TRBJ1-1; 9 positions agree with TRBD1. In nucleotides, the CDR3 is TGTGCCAGCAGTCGCGGGACAGGGCACACTGAAGCTTTCTTT. This encodes CASSRGTGHTEAFF.